What follows are 30 T cell receptor beta chains derived from one specimen sequenced in a study of shared clonotypes between healthy human individuals. Using immunoSEQ multiplex PCR, the repertoire was profiled, and TCRdb retains in-frame clones only, with some absent. The table has about 1.4 million clones, around 97% seen once. The source material was naive CD4+ T cells sorted from blood. Subset specified: CD45RA+ positively selected. The receptor source for this set is a man aged 25-45 years in good health.

This clone has just one count. V gene TRBV30 combines with J gene TRBJ2-3; 8 nucleotides align to TRBD2. J lost 3 bases, V lost 4 bases, and 12 bases had no gene match. Germline-derived CDR1 and CDR2 are GTSNPN and SVGIG (reference sequence). This CDR3 comprises 16 residues. The CDR3 loop reads CAWTSGTRFNTDTQYF. As DNA, the CDR3 is TGTGCCTGGACATCCGGGACTAGATTTAATACAGATACGCAGTATTTT.

The chain's CDR3 is CASSSSGQGYNEQFF. CDR3 bases: TGTGCCAGCAGCTCCTCGGGACAGGGCTACAATGAGCAGTTCTTC. The V call is TRBV7-9, the J call TRBJ2-1; 9 bases line up with TRBD1. Germline assignment: CDR1 SEHNR and CDR2 FQNEAQ (reference sequence). CDR3 size: 15 residues. The J segment lost 3 bases and the V segment lost 4 bases, leaving 4 bases of the junction unmatched.

This sequence joins TRBV18 and TRBJ2-2; no clear D gene. Germline V gene sequence: CDR1 KGHSH, CDR2 LQKENI. CDR3 length: 16 amino acids. Trimming took 3 bases from V and 0 from J, leaving 11 bases between them. The CDR3 reads CASSPLPDSNTGELFF. DNA for the CDR3: TGTGCCAGCTCACCCCTTCCCGACTCGAACACCGGGGAGCTGTTTTTT.

This chain connects TRBV7-9 to TRBJ2-3, with TRBD2 matching over 9 bases. After removal of 1 base from V and 4 bases from J, the junction contained 3 bases not matched to a gene. Germline V gives CDR1 SEHNR, CDR2 FQNEAQ (reference sequence). The CDR3 length is 15 residues. The CDR3 sequence is CASSLGTSAADTQYF. CDR3 bases: TGTGCCAGCAGCTTAGGGACTAGCGCGGCAGATACGCAGTATTTT.

The V gene is TRBV27, the J gene TRBJ1-2, with 7 positions matching TRBD1. Germline V lookup: CDR1 MNHEY, CDR2 SMNVEV (reference sequence). V lost 5 bases to trimming and J lost 8 bases; unmatched junction nucleotides: 11. The CDR3 extends over 14 amino acids. For the CDR3, the DNA is TGTGCCAGCAGTCCCCTCACAGGGGTGGGAGGCTACACCTTC. Its protein product is CASSPLTGVGGYTF.

The chain recombines TRBV5-4 with TRBJ2-7; TRBD1 might be the D (6 bases). This CDR3 spans 14 amino acids. CDR1 and CDR2 (germline): SGHNT, YYREEE (reference sequence). Trimming shortened V by 4 bases and J by 6 bases, and 17 bases separated the two germline ends. CDR3: CASSLSGDLGEQYF. The CDR3 nucleotides are TGTGCCAGCAGCCTCTCAGGGGATCTCGGCGAGCAGTACTTC.

This chain connects TRBV5-4 to TRBJ2-7, with 12 bases matching TRBD2. V dropped 4 bases and J dropped 1; count of bases not matched to a gene: 6. CDR1 SGHNT and CDR2 YYREEE come from the germline V gene (reference sequence). This CDR3 spans 16 amino acids. The CDR3 sequence: CASSRTSGELSYEQYF. The CDR3 DNA reads TGTGCCAGCAGCCGGACTAGCGGGGAGCTTTCCTACGAGCAGTACTTC.

CDR3: CASGNLHSGGGVSSGNTIYF. As DNA, the CDR3 is TGTGCCAGCGGAAACTTACACTCCGGCGGGGGGGTGAGCTCTGGAAACACCATATATTTT. V is TRBV28 and J is TRBJ1-3; maybe TRBD1 (5 bases). The length of the CDR3 is 20 residues. Deletions cut 8 bases from V and 0 bases from J, with 29 bases between. Germline V gene lookup returns CDR1 MDHEN and CDR2 SYDVKM.

The J gene is TRBJ2-1, the V gene TRBV4-3; D gene unclear. The CDR3 has 15 amino acids. CDR1 is LGHNA, CDR2 YSLEER, per germline. V lost 0 bases to trimming and J lost 8 bases, with 14 bases between them. CDR3 in DNA: TGCGCCAGCAGCCAAGATAGAGCTGGAAGAGATGAGCAGTTCTTC. Amino acid sequence: CASSQDRAGRDEQFF.

The chain couples TRBV11-2 to TRBJ2-1; 8 bases fit TRBD1. Germline loops: CDR1 SGHAT, CDR2 FQNNGV. V lost 0 bases, J lost 14 bases, and 6 bases stayed unmatched. CDR3 length: 13 amino acids. The CDR3 nucleotides are TGTGCCAGCAGCTTAGATCAATCGGACAGGGAGTTCTTC. It is translated as CASSLDQSDREFF.

The rearrangement links TRBV11-2 to TRBJ2-3, with D unclear. The length of the CDR3 is 16 residues. Germline assignment: CDR1 SGHAT and CDR2 FQNNGV. V lost 2 bases and J 4 bases, leaving 16 bases between the germline ends. The CDR3 nucleotides read TGTGCCAGCAGCTTATGGTCAGGCTTAAGTTCAGATACGCAGTATTTT. Its protein product is CASSLWSGLSSDTQYF. Complete variable domain (other parts from reference TRBV11-2 and TRBJ2-3): EAGVAQSPRYKIIEKRQSVAFWCNPISGHATLYWYQQILGQGPKLLIQFQNNGVVDDSQLPKDRFSAERLKGVDSTLKIQPAKLEDSAVYLCASSLWSGLSSDTQYFGPGTRLTVL.

This clone occurred a few times. The genes are TRBV19 and TRBJ2-7; perhaps TRBD1 as D (5 bases). V shed 3 bases and J shed 2 bases, with 17 bases lying between them. The CDR3 has 16 residues. Germline CDR1 LNHDA, CDR2 SQIVND (reference sequence). CDR3 bases: TGTGCCAGTAGTATGGCAGGGCGGATTAAAGCCTACGAGCAGTACTTC. This translates into CASSMAGRIKAYEQYF.

The chain carries TRBV9 and TRBJ2-7; D unresolved. The germline V gene encodes CDR1 SGDLS and CDR2 YYNGEE. Trimming cost V 0 bases and J 3 bases, with 19 bases left between them. The CDR3 contains 17 residues. CDR3 nucleotide sequence: TGTGCCAGCAGCGTAGGACGAGGTCCAGGTCGAGGCTACGAGCAGTACTTC. Translated: CASSVGRGPGRGYEQYF.

V and J are TRBV28 and TRBJ2-7; 9 positions agree with TRBD2. The CDR3 spans 13 residues. J lost 1 base, V lost 8 bases, and 3 bases had no gene match. Germline V lookup: CDR1 MDHEN, CDR2 SYDVKM. Written as DNA, the CDR3 is TGTGCCAGCGATAGCGGGAGTTCCTACGAGCAGTACTTC. It specifies CASDSGSSYEQYF. The full variable domain, completed using reference TRBV28 and TRBJ2-7, is DVKVTQSSRYLVKRTGEKVFLECVQDMDHENMFWYRQDPGLGLRLIYFSYDVKMKEKGDIPEGYSVSREKKERFSLILESASTNQTSMYLCASDSGSSYEQYFGPGTRLTVT.

The chain combines TRBV2 with TRBJ1-1, with 7 bases fitting TRBD1. This CDR3 region has 13 residues. From germline, CDR1 is SNHLY and CDR2 FYNNEI. V was clipped by 7 bases and J by 6 bases; unmatched bases: 8. DNA for the CDR3: TGTGCCAGCAACTTAGACAGGGATTCTGAAGCTTTCTTT. Translating it yields CASNLDRDSEAFF. The full variable domain, rest sourced from reference TRBV2 and TRBJ1-1, is EPEVTQTPSHQVTQMGQEVILRCVPISNHLYFYWYRQILGQKVEFLVSFYNNEISEKSEIFDDQFSVERPDGSNFTLKIRSTKLEDSAMYFCASNLDRDSEAFFGQGTRLTVV.

V gene TRBV7-2 combines with J gene TRBJ2-7; 13 nucleotides line up with TRBD2. The CDR3 length is 18 residues. CDR1 and CDR2 from the germline V gene are SGHTA and FQGNSA. V dropped 5 bases and J dropped 4; count of bases not matched to a gene: 14. CDR3 sequence: CASSHPSPGLAGLYEQYF. The CDR3 region has the DNA TGTGCCAGCAGCCACCCCTCTCCGGGACTAGCGGGGCTATACGAGCAGTACTTC. The variable domain in full, with the rest retrieved from reference TRBV7-2 and TRBJ2-7, is GAGVSQSPSNKVTEKGKDVELRCDPISGHTALYWYRQSLGQGLEFLIYFQGNSAPDKSGLPSDRFSAERTGGSVSTLTIQRTQQEDSAVYLCASSHPSPGLAGLYEQYFGPGTRLTVT.

V gene TRBV5-4 combines with J gene TRBJ2-2; no firm D call. Per germline, CDR1 SGHNT and CDR2 YYREEE (reference sequence). V lost 4 bases and J lost 3, with 4 bases in between. This CDR3 has 12 amino acids. In DNA, the CDR3 is TGTGCCAGCAGCAGGGACACCGGGGAGCTGTTTTTT. Protein product: CASSRDTGELFF.

The genes are TRBV5-6 and TRBJ2-7; D assignment may be TRBD1 or TRBD2 (5 bases each). V was trimmed by 4 bases and J by 3 bases, leaving 11 bases between them. CDR3 length: 13 amino acids. The germline V gene has CDR1 SGHDT and CDR2 YYEEEE. DNA for the CDR3: TGTGCCAGCAGCACCGGGGCTAACTACGAGCAGTACTTC. Translation: CASSTGANYEQYF. The complete variable domain, with remaining parts taken from reference TRBV5-6 and TRBJ2-7, reads DAGVTQSPTHLIKTRGQQVTLRCSPKSGHDTVSWYQQALGQGPQFIFQYYEEEERQRGNFPDRFSGHQFPNYSSELNVNALLLGDSALYLCASSTGANYEQYFGPGTRLTVT.

The rearrangement uses TRBV4-1 and TRBJ2-1; D is undetermined. V gave up 5 bases and J gave up 3 bases, with 5 bases separating them. Germline V gives CDR1 MGHRA, CDR2 YSYEKL. The CDR3 consists of 12 residues. CDR3 loop: CASSGIYNEQFF. CDR3 nucleotide sequence: TGCGCCAGCAGCGGGATCTACAATGAGCAGTTCTTC.

The chain recombines TRBV30 with TRBJ2-6; D not certain. There are 17 residues in the CDR3. Germline CDR1 and CDR2: GTSNPN and SVGIG (reference sequence). Deletions cut 3 bases from V and 2 bases from J, with 17 bases between. CDR3 sequence reads: CAWRGKLGTPGANVLTF. The CDR3, as DNA: TGTGCCTGGAGGGGAAAACTGGGAACTCCTGGGGCCAACGTCCTGACTTTC. Together with reference TRBV30 and TRBJ2-6, the CDR3 gives the full variable domain: SQTIHQWPATLVQPVGSPLSLECTVEGTSNPNLYWYRQAAGRGLQLLFYSVGIGQISSEVPQNLSASRPQDRQFILSSKKLLLSDSGFYLCAWRGKLGTPGANVLTFGAGSRLTVL.

The V and J genes are TRBV7-9 and TRBJ2-1; no reliable D call. The germline V gene encodes CDR1 SEHNR and CDR2 FQNEAQ (reference sequence). V was clipped by 1 base and J by 15 bases, with 16 bases between them. This CDR3 spans 13 amino acids. The CDR3 loop is CASSLDMAQIWFF. CDR3 coding DNA: TGTGCCAGCAGCTTAGACATGGCCCAAATTTGGTTCTTC. Drawing the rest from reference TRBV7-9 and TRBJ2-1, the complete variable domain is DTGVSQNPRHKITKRGQNVTFRCDPISEHNRLYWYRQTLGQGPEFLTYFQNEAQLEKSRLLSDRFSAERPKGSFSTLEIQRTEQGDSAMYLCASSLDMAQIWFFGPGTRLTVL.

The V gene is TRBV5-6, the J gene TRBJ2-3; D may match TRBD1 or TRBD2 (5 bases each). The ends were cut back, 2 bases at V and 4 bases at J, with 17 bases in the middle. The CDR3 has 16 amino acids. Germline CDR1 is SGHDT and CDR2 is YYEEEE. The CDR3 nucleotides read TGTGCCAGCAGCTTTCTGGGGACCAAGGGTGCAGATACGCAGTATTTT. This sequence encodes CASSFLGTKGADTQYF.

DNA for the CDR3: TGTGCCAGCAGTTACAGGGACAGGAGGAACACTGAAGCTTTCTTT. Translating it yields CASSYRDRRNTEAFF. The chain joins TRBV6-5 to TRBJ1-1; 8 positions agree with TRBD1. The CDR3 loop spans 15 amino acids. CDR1 and CDR2 (germline): MNHEY, SVGAGI. Unmatched junction bases numbered 3, after V lost 2 bases and J lost 1 base.

Details on this clone: Germline and junction disagree at one end, which may indicate a read error. The V gene is TRBV7-7, the J gene TRBJ2-3, with 8 positions matching TRBD2. This CDR3 has 17 residues. Germline values: CDR1 SSHAT, CDR2 FNYEAQ (reference sequence). The CDR3 bases are TGTGCTAGCAGCCAAAGGTCCACGGGAGGGGGCACAGATACGCAGTATTTT. This gives the protein CASSQRSTGGGTDTQYF.

The genes are TRBV7-8 and TRBJ2-7; 10 nucleotides align to TRBD2. The germline CDR1 and CDR2 sequences are SGHVS and FQNEAQ. The CDR3 is 15 residues long. J lost 5 bases, V lost 3 bases, and 7 bases had no gene match. For the CDR3, the DNA is TGTGCCAGCAGCTTCCCGGGGACTAGCGTCGACGAGCAGTACTTC. It yields the protein CASSFPGTSVDEQYF.

V is TRBV14 and J is TRBJ1-2; maybe TRBD1 (5 bases). The CDR3 contains 17 residues. V was trimmed by 0 bases and J by 6 bases, leaving 20 bases between them. Germline assignment: CDR1 SGHDN and CDR2 FVKESK. In DNA form, the CDR3 reads TGTGCCAGCAGCCAAGATCTTATGGGGAGGGGCCGAGATGGCTACACCTTC. Amino acids: CASSQDLMGRGRDGYTF.

V usage is TRBV6-5 and J usage is TRBJ2-7; possibly TRBD1 for D (5 bases). CDR1 and CDR2 (germline): MNHEY, SVGAGI. V was cut by 4 bases and J by 3 bases, with 10 bases left in between. There are 13 residues in the CDR3. The CDR3 coding sequence is TGTGCCAGCAGTTTTGGGGCCCTCTACGAGCAGTACTTC. It translates to CASSFGALYEQYF.

This rearrangement joins TRBV5-1 to TRBJ2-1; maybe TRBD1 (5 bases). The ends were cut back, 2 bases at V and 8 bases at J, with 14 bases in the middle. The germline V gene encodes CDR1 SGHRS and CDR2 YFSETQ. The CDR3 has 14 amino acids. CDR3 amino acids: CASSFPDKTDEQFF. The CDR3 DNA sequence: TGCGCCAGCAGCTTTCCGGACAAAACTGATGAGCAGTTCTTC.

The genes are TRBV7-9 and TRBJ1-4, with TRBD1 matching 10 bases. Germline assignment: CDR1 SEHNR and CDR2 FQNEAQ (reference sequence). The CDR3 sequence is 15 residues long. Germline trimming cut 5 bases from V and 6 bases from J; bases unmatched to any gene: 6. CDR3 sequence reads: CASSLRDRGHEKLFF. CDR3 DNA: TGTGCCAGCAGCCTCCGGGACAGGGGCCATGAAAAACTGTTTTTT.

The V gene is TRBV6-5, the J gene TRBJ2-5; tentative D call: TRBD2 (6 bases). The CDR3 runs to 15 residues. CDR1 MNHEY and CDR2 SVGAGI come from the germline V gene. The ends were cut back, 1 base at V and 2 bases at J, with 11 bases in the middle. The CDR3 DNA sequence: TGTGCCAGCAGTTACTGGTCTAGCGTTCAAGAGACCCAGTACTTC. Translation gives CASSYWSSVQETQYF.